These T cell receptor beta chains were read from a single sample in a study of OX40 agonist ivuxolimab in advanced cancers. TCRdb keeps only in-frame clones here, not all; method: immunoSEQ multiplex PCR. This table has over 45,000 clones, approximately 90% appearing once. The sample in question was CD4+ or CD8+ T cells sorted from blood, obtained in a trial of the OX40 agonist ivuxolimab. The receptors here all came from an adult with an advanced solid tumor such as melanoma, head and neck, liver or kidney cancer. CDR3s leave out the opening cysteine and the closing phenylalanine or tryptophan. Each record gives: J gene, V gene, D gene, CDR3 protein. The D gene is left open where the match is weak.

J gene: TRBJ1-1; V gene: TRBV5-4; D gene: .; CDR3 protein: ASSLAGGRPPDF
J gene: TRBJ1-2; V gene: TRBV27; D gene: .; CDR3 protein: ASSLYGQNYGYT
J gene: TRBJ2-7; V gene: TRBV7-6; D gene: TRBD1; CDR3 protein: ASSAGQGVAYEQY
J gene: TRBJ2-6; V gene: TRBV7-2; D gene: .; CDR3 protein: ASSLNRGLSGANVLT
J gene: TRBJ2-2; V gene: TRBV2; D gene: TRBD1; CDR3 protein: AGSETGSAGELF
J gene: TRBJ2-1; V gene: TRBV7-2; D gene: TRBD2; CDR3 protein: ASSLRPGTREQF
J gene: TRBJ2-2; V gene: TRBV7-3; D gene: .; CDR3 protein: ASSFSGGDGELF
J gene: TRBJ1-1; V gene: TRBV7-9; D gene: .; CDR3 protein: ASSPDKTEAF
J gene: TRBJ1-3; V gene: TRBV5-1; D gene: .; CDR3 protein: ASSLRGGRDTIY
J gene: TRBJ1-2; V gene: TRBV7-9; D gene: .; CDR3 protein: ASSLGTVGYT
J gene: TRBJ2-3; V gene: TRBV9; D gene: .; CDR3 protein: ASSLGGVGTDTQY
J gene: TRBJ2-2; V gene: TRBV11-2; D gene: TRBD1; CDR3 protein: ASSLEAGGTGELF
J gene: TRBJ1-1; V gene: TRBV9; D gene: .; CDR3 protein: ASSPPTIQDTEAF
J gene: TRBJ2-3; V gene: TRBV27; D gene: TRBD2; CDR3 protein: ASTGGGRTDTQY
J gene: TRBJ2-1; V gene: TRBV9; D gene: .; CDR3 protein: ASSGNRVGVGDEQF
J gene: TRBJ1-1; V gene: TRBV19; D gene: TRBD1; CDR3 protein: AIGTGGYEAF
J gene: TRBJ2-2; V gene: TRBV7-9; D gene: .; CDR3 protein: ASSLAGRTGELF
J gene: TRBJ2-7; V gene: TRBV5-1; D gene: .; CDR3 protein: ASSLYGSPNEQY
J gene: TRBJ2-3; V gene: TRBV4-2; D gene: .; CDR3 protein: ASSQGQSTDTQY
J gene: TRBJ2-5; V gene: TRBV7-9; D gene: .; CDR3 protein: AGGQSQETQY
J gene: TRBJ2-7; V gene: TRBV6-1; D gene: .; CDR3 protein: ASKWTAYYEQY
J gene: TRBJ2-7; V gene: TRBV6-6; D gene: TRBD1; CDR3 protein: ASRRQGPREQY
J gene: TRBJ2-7; V gene: TRBV7-8; D gene: .; CDR3 protein: ASSLGVNSASYEQY